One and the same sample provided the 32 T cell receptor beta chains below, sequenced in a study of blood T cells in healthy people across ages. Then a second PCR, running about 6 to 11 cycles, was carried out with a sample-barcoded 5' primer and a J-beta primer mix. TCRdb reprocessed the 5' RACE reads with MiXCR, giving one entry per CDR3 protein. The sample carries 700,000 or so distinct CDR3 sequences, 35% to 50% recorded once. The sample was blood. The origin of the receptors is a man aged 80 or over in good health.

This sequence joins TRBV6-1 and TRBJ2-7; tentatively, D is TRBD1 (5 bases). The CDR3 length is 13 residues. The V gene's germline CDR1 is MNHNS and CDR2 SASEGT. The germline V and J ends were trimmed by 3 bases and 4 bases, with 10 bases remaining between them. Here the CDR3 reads CASSELTEYEQYF. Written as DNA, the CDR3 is TGTGCCAGCAGTGAGTTGACAGAATACGAGCAGTACTTC.

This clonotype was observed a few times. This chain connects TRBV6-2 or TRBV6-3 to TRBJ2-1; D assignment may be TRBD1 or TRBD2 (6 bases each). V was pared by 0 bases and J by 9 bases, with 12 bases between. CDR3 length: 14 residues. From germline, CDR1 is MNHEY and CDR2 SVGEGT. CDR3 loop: CASSYSRGASEQFF. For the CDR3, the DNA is TGTGCCAGCAGTTACTCGAGGGGGGCTAGTGAGCAGTTCTTC.

In nucleotides, the CDR3 is TGCAGTGCGGCCCTAGCGTGTGAGCAGTTCTTC. It codes for CSAALACEQFF. This sequence joins TRBV20-1 and TRBJ2-1; the D gene is possibly TRBD2 (6 bases). V lost 6 bases to trimming and J lost 9 bases, with 12 bases between them. The CDR3 spans 11 residues. Germline V CDR1 and CDR2: DFQATT, SNEGSKA (reference sequence).

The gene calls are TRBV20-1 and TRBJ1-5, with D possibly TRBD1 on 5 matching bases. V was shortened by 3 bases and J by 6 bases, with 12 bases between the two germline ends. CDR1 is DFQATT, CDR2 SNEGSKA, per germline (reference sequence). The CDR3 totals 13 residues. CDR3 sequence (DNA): TGCAGTGCTAGGGGGGGGGTATTTCAGCCCCAGCATTTT. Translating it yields CSARGGVFQPQHF.

The CDR3 sequence: CASKRGLADHSLGNEQFF. In DNA form, the CDR3 reads TGCGCCAGCAAACGGGGACTAGCGGATCACAGCCTCGGCAATGAGCAGTTCTTC. The chain is built from TRBV10-2 and TRBJ2-1; 11 bases agree with TRBD2. Germline CDR1 is WSHSY and CDR2 is SAAADI. The CDR3 spans 18 residues. V lost 7 bases and J lost 6; bases outside the gene matches: 17.

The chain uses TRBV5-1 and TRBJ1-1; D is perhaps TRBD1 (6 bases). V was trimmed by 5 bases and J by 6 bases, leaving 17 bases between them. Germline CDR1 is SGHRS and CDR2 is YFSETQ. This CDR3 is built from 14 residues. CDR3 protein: CASRGTFLVSEAFF. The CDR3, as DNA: TGCGCCAGCAGAGGGACATTCTTAGTTTCTGAAGCTTTCTTT.

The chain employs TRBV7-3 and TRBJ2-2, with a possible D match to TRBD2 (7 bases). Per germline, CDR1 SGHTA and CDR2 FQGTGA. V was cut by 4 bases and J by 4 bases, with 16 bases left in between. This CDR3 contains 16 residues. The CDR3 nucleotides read TGTGCCAGCAGCTCCGTGGGGGGGGCCTCCACCGGGGAGCTGTTTTTT. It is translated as CASSSVGGASTGELFF.

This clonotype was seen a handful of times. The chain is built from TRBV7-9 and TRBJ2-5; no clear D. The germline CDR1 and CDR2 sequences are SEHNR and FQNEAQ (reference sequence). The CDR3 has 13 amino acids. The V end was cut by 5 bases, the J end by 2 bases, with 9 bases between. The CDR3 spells CASSVNVQETQYF. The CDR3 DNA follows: TGTGCCAGCAGCGTAAACGTTCAAGAGACCCAGTACTTC.

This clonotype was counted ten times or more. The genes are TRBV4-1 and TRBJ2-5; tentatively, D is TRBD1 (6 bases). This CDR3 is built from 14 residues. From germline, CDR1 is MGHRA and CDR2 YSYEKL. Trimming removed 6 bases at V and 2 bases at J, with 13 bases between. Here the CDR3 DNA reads TGCGCCAGCAGTCGTGGACAGAGACAAGAGACCCAGTACTTC. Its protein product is CASSRGQRQETQYF.

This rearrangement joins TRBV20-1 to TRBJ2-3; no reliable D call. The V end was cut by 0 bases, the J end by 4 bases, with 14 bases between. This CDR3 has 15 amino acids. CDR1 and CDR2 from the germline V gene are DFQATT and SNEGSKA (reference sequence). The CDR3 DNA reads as TGCAGTGCTAGAGATCCGGTCGGGTTGCCAGATACGCAGTATTTT. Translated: CSARDPVGLPDTQYF.

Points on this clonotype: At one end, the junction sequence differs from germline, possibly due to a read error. The CDR3 DNA reads as TGTGCCGGCAGTCCCGGGACTAGCGGGAGGGAATACGACACAGATACGCAGTATTTT. It codes for CAGSPGTSGREYDTDTQYF. The rearrangement links TRBV5-6 to TRBJ2-3; TRBD2 agrees at 16 bases. The CDR3 is 19 residues long. Per the germline V gene, CDR1 is SGHDT and CDR2 is YYEEEE.

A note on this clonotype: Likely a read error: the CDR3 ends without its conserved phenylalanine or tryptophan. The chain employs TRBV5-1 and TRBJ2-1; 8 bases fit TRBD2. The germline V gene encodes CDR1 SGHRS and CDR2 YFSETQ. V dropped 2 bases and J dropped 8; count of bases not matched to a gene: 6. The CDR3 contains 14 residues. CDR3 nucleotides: TGCGCCAGCAGCTTAGGGACTAGTTTCGATGAGCAGTTCTAC. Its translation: CASSLGTSFDEQFY.

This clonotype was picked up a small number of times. The CDR3 DNA reads as TGTGCCAGCACCGTAGCGGGAGGGAGGGGAATCAATGAGCAGTACTTC. It codes for CASTVAGGRGINEQYF. This chain joins TRBV7-2 and TRBJ2-7; 11 nucleotides align to TRBD2. The CDR3 has 16 amino acids. Looked up from germline, CDR1 is SGHTA and CDR2 is FQGNSA. Trimming removed 7 bases from V and 7 bases from J; junction bases left unmatched: 15. The variable domain in full, completed from reference TRBV7-2 and TRBJ2-7, reads GAGVSQSPSNKVTEKGKDVELRCDPISGHTALYWYRQSLGQGLEFLIYFQGNSAPDKSGLPSDRFSAERTGGSVSTLTIQRTQQEDSAVYLCASTVAGGRGINEQYFGPGTRLTVT.

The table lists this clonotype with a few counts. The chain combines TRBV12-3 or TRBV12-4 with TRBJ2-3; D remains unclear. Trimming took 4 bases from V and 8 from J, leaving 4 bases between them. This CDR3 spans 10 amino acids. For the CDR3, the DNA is TGTGCCAGCAGTTCGTGTACGCAGTATTTT. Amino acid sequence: CASSSCTQYF.

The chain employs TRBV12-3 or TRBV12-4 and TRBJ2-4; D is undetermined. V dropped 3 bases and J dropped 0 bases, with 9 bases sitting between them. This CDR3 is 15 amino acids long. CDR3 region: CASSFGKLAKNIQYF. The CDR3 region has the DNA TGTGCCAGCAGTTTTGGGAAATTAGCCAAAAACATTCAGTACTTC.

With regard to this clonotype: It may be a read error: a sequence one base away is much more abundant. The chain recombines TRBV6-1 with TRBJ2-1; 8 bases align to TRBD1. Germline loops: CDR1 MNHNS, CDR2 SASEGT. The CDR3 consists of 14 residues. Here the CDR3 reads CAGRDRGRGNEQFF. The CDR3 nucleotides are TGTGCCGGCAGAGACAGGGGTCGGGGCAATGAGCAGTTCTTC.

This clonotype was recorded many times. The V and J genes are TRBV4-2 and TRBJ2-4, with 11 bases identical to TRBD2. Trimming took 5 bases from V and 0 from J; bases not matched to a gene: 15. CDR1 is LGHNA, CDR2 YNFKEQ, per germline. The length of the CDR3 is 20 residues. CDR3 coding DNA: TGTGCCAGCAGCTCAATGGGGACTAGCGGAGAGGGGGCAGCCAAAAACATTCAGTACTTC. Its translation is CASSSMGTSGEGAAKNIQYF.

The CDR3 loop reads CASSGHYNEQFF. In nucleotides, the CDR3 is TGTGCCAGCAGTGGGCATTACAATGAGCAGTTCTTC. This chain uses TRBV6-1 with TRBJ2-1; D not certain. V lost 4 bases to trimming and J lost 4 bases, with 5 bases between them. The CDR3 has 12 amino acids. Germline V gene data show CDR1 as MNHNS and CDR2 as SASEGT.

DNA for the CDR3: TGCGCCAGCAGCCCCCGTCCGGGGGGAGGCACTGAAGCTTTCTTT. Protein product: CASSPRPGGGTEAFF. The chain combines TRBV4-3 with TRBJ1-1; weak D call: TRBD1 (5 bases). Germline V gene lookup returns CDR1 LGHNA and CDR2 YSLEER. CDR3 length equals 15 residues. V dropped 4 bases and J dropped 4 bases, with 16 bases sitting between them.

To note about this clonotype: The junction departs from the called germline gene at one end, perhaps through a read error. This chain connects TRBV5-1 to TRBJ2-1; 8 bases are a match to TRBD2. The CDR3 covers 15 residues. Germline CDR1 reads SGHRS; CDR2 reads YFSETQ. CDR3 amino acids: CASSLTGGSCNEQFF. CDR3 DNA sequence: TGCGCCAGCAGCCTCACGGGGGGGTCCTGCAATGAGCAGTTCTTC.

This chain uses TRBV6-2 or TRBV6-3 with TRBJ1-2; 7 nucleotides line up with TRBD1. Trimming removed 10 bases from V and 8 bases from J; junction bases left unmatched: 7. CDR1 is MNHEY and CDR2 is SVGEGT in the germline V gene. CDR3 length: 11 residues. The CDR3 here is CATSDRLGYTF. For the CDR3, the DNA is TGTGCCACCTCGGACAGGTTGGGCTACACCTTC.

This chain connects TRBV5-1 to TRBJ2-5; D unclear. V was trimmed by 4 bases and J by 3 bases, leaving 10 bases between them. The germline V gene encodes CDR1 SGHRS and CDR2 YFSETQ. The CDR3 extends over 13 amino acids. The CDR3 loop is CASSNLGKETQYF. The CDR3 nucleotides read TGCGCCAGCAGCAACCTCGGAAAAGAGACCCAGTACTTC.

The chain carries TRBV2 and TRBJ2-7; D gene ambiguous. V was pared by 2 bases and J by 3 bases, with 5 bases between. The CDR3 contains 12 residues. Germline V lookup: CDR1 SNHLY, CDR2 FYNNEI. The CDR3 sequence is CASSETRYEQYF. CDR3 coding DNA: TGTGCCAGCAGTGAAACCCGCTACGAGCAGTACTTC.

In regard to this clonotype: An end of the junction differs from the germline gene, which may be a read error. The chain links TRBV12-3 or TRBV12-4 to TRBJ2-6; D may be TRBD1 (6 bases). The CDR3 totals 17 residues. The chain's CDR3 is CTSSPQGRGSGANVLTF. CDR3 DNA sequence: TGTACCAGCAGTCCACAGGGACGGGGCTCTGGGGCCAACGTCCTGACTTTC.

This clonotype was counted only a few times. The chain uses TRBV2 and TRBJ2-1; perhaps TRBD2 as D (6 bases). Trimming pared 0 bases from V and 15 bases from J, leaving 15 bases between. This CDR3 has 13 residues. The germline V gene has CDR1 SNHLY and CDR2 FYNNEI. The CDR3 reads CASSEARGGRPFF. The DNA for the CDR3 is TGTGCCAGCAGTGAAGCGCGTGGAGGGCGCCCGTTCTTC.

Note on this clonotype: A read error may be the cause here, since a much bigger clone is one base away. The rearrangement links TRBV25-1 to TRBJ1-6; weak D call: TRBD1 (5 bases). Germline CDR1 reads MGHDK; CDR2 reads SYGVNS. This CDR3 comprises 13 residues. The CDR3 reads CVSSQTQGVPLHF. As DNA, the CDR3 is TGTGTCAGCAGCCAAACTCAGGGTGTACCCCTCCACTTT.

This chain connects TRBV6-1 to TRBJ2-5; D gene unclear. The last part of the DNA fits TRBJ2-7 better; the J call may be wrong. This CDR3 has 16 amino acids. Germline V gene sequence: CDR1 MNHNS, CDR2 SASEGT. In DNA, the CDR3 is TGTGCCAGCAGTGAAGGGTTTAGTATGTGGGCGTACGAGCAGTACTTC. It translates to CASSEGFSMWAYEQYF.

The CDR3 nucleotides are TGTGCCAGCAGTCAGACGGGGGCCGGGACCCAGTACTTC. Its translation is CASSQTGAGTQYF. The chain has TRBV6-2 or TRBV6-3 and TRBJ2-5; perhaps D is TRBD1 or TRBD2 (6 bases each). The V gene lost 5 bases and the J gene lost 7 bases, with 14 bases spanning the gap. CDR1 MNHEY and CDR2 SVGEGT come from the germline V gene. The CDR3 spans 13 residues.

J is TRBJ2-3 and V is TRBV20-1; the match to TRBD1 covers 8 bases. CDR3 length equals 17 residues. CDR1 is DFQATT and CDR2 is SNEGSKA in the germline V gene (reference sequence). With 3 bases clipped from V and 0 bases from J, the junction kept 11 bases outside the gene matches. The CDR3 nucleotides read TGCAGTGCTAGGGGGGCAGGGGGCTATTCTAGCACAGATACGCAGTATTTT. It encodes CSARGAGGYSSTDTQYF.

CDR3 DNA: TGTGCCAGCAGCCGACAGGCAGCAACTAATGAAAAACTGTTTTTT. This codes for CASSRQAATNEKLFF. The V gene is TRBV7-9, the J gene TRBJ1-4, with D possibly TRBD1 on 6 matching bases. The CDR3 runs to 15 residues. Trimming took 5 bases from V and 0 from J, leaving 10 bases between them. Germline CDR1 is SEHNR and CDR2 is FQNEAQ (reference sequence).

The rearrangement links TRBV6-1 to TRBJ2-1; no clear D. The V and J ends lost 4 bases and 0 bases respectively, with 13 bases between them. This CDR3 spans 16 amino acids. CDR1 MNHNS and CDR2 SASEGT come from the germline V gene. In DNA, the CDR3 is TGTGCCAGCAGTGGTTCGGCCGCACGCTCCTACAATGAGCAGTTCTTC. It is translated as CASSGSAARSYNEQFF.

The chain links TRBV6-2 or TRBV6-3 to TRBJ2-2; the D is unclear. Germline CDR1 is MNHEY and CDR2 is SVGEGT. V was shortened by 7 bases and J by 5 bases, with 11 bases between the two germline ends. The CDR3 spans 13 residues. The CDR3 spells CASTNSRTGELFF. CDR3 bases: TGTGCCAGCACCAACTCGCGGACCGGGGAGCTGTTTTTT.